A single TCR beta chain is shown here with its context. Its matching antigen is unknown. The CDR3 consists of 15 residues. Per the germline V gene, CDR1 is GTSNPN and CDR2 is SVGIG (reference sequence). V gave up 3 bases and J gave up 0 bases, with 14 bases separating them. These data come from a study of T cells in localized non-small cell lung cancer. Overall study results and limits: Sequencing, confined to only one tumor region, leaves heterogeneity possible.

Profiled with immunoSEQ multiplex PCR; TCRdb holds only in-frame clones, not every one. The data contain about 83,000 clones, about 84% of them singletons. The receptor was derived from a female donor aged 60 or older with stage I lung adenocarcinoma. The material was peripheral blood, obtained before any cancer treatment. The rearrangement joins TRBV30 to TRBJ1-2; a weak D match, TRBD1 (5 bases). The CDR3 coding sequence is TGTGCCTGGAGGCCGGTTGGGGGAACTAACTATGGCTACACCTTC. The encoded protein is CAWRPVGGTNYGYTF.